What follows are 6 T cell receptor beta chains derived from one specimen sequenced in a study of Graves' ophthalmopathy and Graves' hyperthyroidism. RNA served as the template for amplifying TCR beta CDR3 regions. In the first round, RT-PCR was carried out with HTBI primers, and a multiplex PCR formed the second round. TCRdb reprocessed the multiplex PCR reads via MiXCR and lists one record per CDR3 protein. The sample contains 500,000 to 700,000 distinct CDR3 sequences, under 40% of which appear only once. Sample: peripheral blood or thyroid tissue (not recorded which). These receptors came from an adult man with Graves' hyperthyroidism.

The V gene is TRBV2, the J gene TRBJ1-6, with D possibly TRBD1 on 6 matching bases. The CDR3 is 18 amino acids. Germline CDR1 and CDR2: SNHLY and FYNNEI. The V gene lost 1 base and the J gene lost 7 bases, with 20 bases spanning the gap. This CDR3 reads CASSEGGGQPQGNSPLHF. The CDR3 DNA sequence: TGTGCCAGCAGTGAAGGAGGAGGACAGCCCCAGGGAAATTCACCCCTCCACTTT.

This clonotype appeared many times. This sequence joins TRBV12-3 or TRBV12-4 and TRBJ1-1; possibly TRBD1 for D (6 bases). V dropped 3 bases and J dropped 8 bases, with 16 bases sitting between them. CDR3 length: 14 residues. The CDR3 sequence is CASSFGYRTVEAFF. Here the CDR3 DNA reads TGTGCCAGCAGTTTCGGATATCGGACAGTCGAAGCTTTCTTT.

About this clonotype itself: This could be a read error, since a much larger clone is one nucleotide away. The gene calls are TRBV6-4 and TRBJ2-2, with TRBD2 identical over 13 bases. This CDR3 is 17 amino acids long. From germline, CDR1 is MRHNA and CDR2 SNTAGT. Here the CDR3 DNA reads TGTGCCTGCAGTGTGACTAGCGGGGGGACGAACACCGGGGAGCTGTTTTTT. Translation: CACSVTSGGTNTGELFF.

J is TRBJ2-5 and V is TRBV2; no reliable D call. Trimming cost V 5 bases and J 4 bases, with 8 bases left between them. This CDR3 is 12 amino acids long. CDR1 is SNHLY, CDR2 FYNNEI, per germline. The CDR3: CASSLHRETQYF. In DNA form, the CDR3 reads TGTGCCAGCAGTCTCCACAGAGAGACCCAGTACTTC.

A note on this clonotype: A much bigger clone sits one base away, suggesting this may be a read error. The rearrangement links TRBV28 to TRBJ1-6; 7 bases align to TRBD1. Germline values: CDR1 MDHEN, CDR2 SYDVKM. This CDR3 has 14 residues. CDR3 bases: TGTGCCAGCAGTCAAGGACAGGATGGTTCACCCCTCCGCTTT. This translates into CASSQGQDGSPLRF.

A note on this clonotype: This could be a read error, since a much larger clone is one nucleotide away. The genes are TRBV2 and TRBJ2-2; D is unclear. Germline assignment: CDR1 SNHLY and CDR2 FYNNEI. Trimming pared 6 bases from V and 7 bases from J, leaving 12 bases between. The CDR3 extends over 13 amino acids. CDR3 DNA: TGTGCCAGCAGCCGACGGAGTCTCGGGGAGCTGTTTTTT. It codes for CASSRRSLGELFF.